One and the same sample provided the 9 T cell receptor beta chains below, sequenced in a study of blood T cell repertoires in COVID-19. Repertoires were generated with immunoSEQ multiplex PCR, while TCRdb's copy carries only in-frame clones and drops some. The table includes some 240,000 clones, roughly 87% detected once. Material: peripheral blood. Receptors were obtained from a man in his fifties or sixties who had recovered from COVID-19.

The chain uses TRBV3-1 (or the pseudogene TRBV3-2) and TRBJ1-2, with TRBD1 matching over 10 bases. CDR1 is LGHDT, CDR2 YNNKEL, per germline (reference sequence). This CDR3 has 17 amino acids. J gave up 8 bases and V 0 bases, and 12 bases lay outside the gene matches. The CDR3 loop reads CASSQDRGRQGAAGYTF. CDR3 sequence (DNA): TGTGCCAGCAGCCAAGATAGGGGCAGACAGGGGGCCGCCGGCTACACCTTC.

V and J are TRBV10-3 and TRBJ2-6; D unclear. Germline V gene sequence: CDR1 ENHRY, CDR2 SYGVKD. The V end was cut by 5 bases, the J end by 0 bases, with 11 bases between. The CDR3 covers 16 residues. The CDR3 DNA is TGTGCCATCAGTTATACAGCTTTCTCTGGGGCCAACGTCCTGACTTTC. Encoded protein: CAISYTAFSGANVLTF.

This clone was detected once. The chain uses TRBV15 and TRBJ2-5; D unclear. V gave up 1 base and J gave up 5 bases, with 8 bases separating them. CDR1 and CDR2 (germline): LNHNV, YYDKDF (reference sequence). This CDR3 is built from 13 residues. Written as DNA, the CDR3 is TGTGCCACCAGCAGAGCCATCGGGGAGACCCAGTACTTC. Its translation: CATSRAIGETQYF. Combining the CDR3 with reference TRBV15 and TRBJ2-5 gives the whole variable domain DAMVIQNPRYQVTQFGKPVTLSCSQTLNHNVMYWYQQKSSQAPKLLFHYYDKDFNNEADTPDNFQSRRPNTSFCFLDIRSPGLGDTAMYLCATSRAIGETQYFGPGTRLLVL.

The chain recombines TRBV12-3 or TRBV12-4 with TRBJ2-4; 9 bases map to TRBD2. CDR3 length: 13 amino acids. The V and J ends lost 10 bases and 4 bases, in that order; junction bases with no gene match: 5. The CDR3: CATRAGGKNIQYF. CDR3 DNA sequence: TGTGCCACCAGGGCGGGGGGGAAAAACATTCAGTACTTC.

This clone has at least ten counts. The chain has TRBV27 and TRBJ2-5, with D perhaps TRBD1 (5 bases). The CDR3 consists of 12 residues. V lost 2 bases and J lost 6, with 7 bases in between. CDR1 and CDR2 (germline): MNHEY, SMNVEV (reference sequence). Here the CDR3 DNA reads TGTGCCAGCAGTTTACCAGGGAAGACCCAGTACTTC. Protein product: CASSLPGKTQYF.

This clone was detected only a few times. The chain combines TRBV7-9 with TRBJ2-7, with TRBD2 matching 10 bases. Losses at the gene ends were 6 bases for V and 7 bases for J; bases not matched to a gene: 12. The CDR3 spans 15 residues. The V gene's germline CDR1 is SEHNR and CDR2 FQNEAQ (reference sequence). The CDR3 DNA is TGTGCCAGCAGTATCCTAGCGGGGGCGTTTGTGGAGCAGTACGTC. It encodes CASSILAGAFVEQYV.

This chain joins TRBV5-1 and TRBJ1-5; TRBD1 matches 8 bases. V was pared by 4 bases and J by 3 bases, with 6 bases of the junction left unmatched. Germline V gives CDR1 SGHRS, CDR2 YFSETQ. The CDR3 sequence is 15 residues long. DNA for the CDR3: TGCGCCAGCAGCCCACAGACAGGGGACAATCAGCCCCAGCATTTT. It specifies CASSPQTGDNQPQHF.

The genes are TRBV6-5 and TRBJ1-1, with D unclear. Germline V gene lookup returns CDR1 MNHEY and CDR2 SVGAGI. Trimming shortened V by 8 bases and J by 1 base, and 14 bases separated the two germline ends. This CDR3 is built from 14 residues. The CDR3 loop reads CASLGRRSNTEAFF. For the CDR3, the DNA is TGTGCCAGCTTGGGGAGAAGATCGAACACTGAAGCTTTCTTT.

This clone was picked up many times. V gene TRBV5-1 combines with J gene TRBJ2-2; no firm D call. The germline V gene has CDR1 SGHRS and CDR2 YFSETQ. With 4 bases removed from V and 0 bases from J, the gap between germline ends came to 16 bases. The CDR3 contains 17 residues. CDR3 coding DNA: TGCGCCAGCAGCCCCCGCGCCCTCGGTACGAACACCGGGGAGCTGTTTTTT. It codes for CASSPRALGTNTGELFF.